This T cell receptor (beta chain) is drawn from a study of cytomegalovirus exposure and HLA in healthy donors. On this clone: Its target is not known.

Vbeta (60) and Jbeta (13) primers were used in the PCR. Using immunoSEQ multiplex PCR, the repertoire was profiled, and TCRdb retains in-frame clones only, with some absent. The repertoire holds approximately 44,000 clones, with approximately 80% as singletons. This CDR3 is built from 15 residues. Trimming took off 2 bases at V and 5 bases at J, with 14 bases between the two ends. Per the germline V gene, CDR1 is MDHEN and CDR2 is SYDVKM. Study-level points and caveats: Later, an analysis showed that TCR beta chains associated with HLA were more clonally expanded than others that were equally common. Later on, an analysis tied under 20,000 TCR beta sequences to HLA alleles at 0.05 false discovery rate. As was reported, the HLA-A and HLA-B alleles of most subjects were accurately predicted from TCR beta sequences.

The specimen sequenced was PBMCs. This clonotype was obtained from a man aged 25 to 40 in good health and CMV-seronegative. The J gene is TRBJ2-3, the V gene TRBV28; maybe TRBD2 (6 bases). This CDR3 reads CASSLPSGGIDTQYF. CDR3 nucleotides: TGTGCCAGCAGTTTACCCTCTGGGGGGATAGATACGCAGTATTTT. Combining the CDR3 with reference TRBV28 and TRBJ2-3 gives the whole variable domain DVKVTQSSRYLVKRTGEKVFLECVQDMDHENMFWYRQDPGLGLRLIYFSYDVKMKEKGDIPEGYSVSREKKERFSLILESASTNQTSMYLCASSLPSGGIDTQYFGPGTRLTVL.